This TCR beta chain was retrieved from a study of blood T cell repertoires in COVID-19. Germline V gives CDR1 LNHDA, CDR2 SQIVND (reference sequence). The CDR3 extends over 15 amino acids. V was pared by 9 bases and J by 4 bases, with 19 bases between. Clones were read by immunoSEQ multiplex PCR, and TCRdb kept only the in-frame ones, dropping some. The sample records about 370,000 clones, just over 90% being singletons. Sequenced: PBMCs or T cells enriched from blood (not recorded which). This receptor was obtained from a woman aged 40 to 50 who had been exposed to COVID-19. The chain recombines TRBV19 with TRBJ1-5; D is unresolved. The CDR3 nucleotides are TGTGCCAGCCTACCCGGGAGGCCATTAAATCAGCCCCAGCATTTT. This encodes CASLPGRPLNQPQHF. Full variable domain (rest looked up from reference TRBV19 and TRBJ1-5): DGGITQSPKYLFRKEGQNVTLSCEQNLNHDAMYWYRQDPGQGLRLIYYSQIVNDFQKGDIAEGYSVSREKKESFPLTVTSAQKNPTAFYLCASLPGRPLNQPQHFGDGTRLSIL.